Following are 20 T cell receptor beta chains from one sample sequenced in a study of T-cell reconstitution after alpha-beta-depleted transplantation in children. Unique molecular identifiers tagged the TCRbeta library. TCRdb analysed the PCR reads with MiXCR anew, one entry per CDR3 protein. This table holds approximately 500,000 distinct CDR3 sequences, roughly a quarter found once. The sample in question was PBMCs, obtained before TCRalphabeta/CD19-depleted stem cell transplant. The receptors derive from a boy less than two years old with Wiskott-Aldrich syndrome, due to receive a stem cell transplant.

This clonotype was detected a few times. The V and J genes are TRBV28 and TRBJ2-1, with D possibly TRBD2 on 6 matching bases. CDR1 and CDR2 (germline): MDHEN, SYDVKM. The ends were cut back, 8 bases at V and 5 bases at J, with 13 bases in the middle. The CDR3 totals 13 residues. The CDR3, as DNA: TGTGCCAGCCGGGGACTTCCGAACAATGAGCAGTTCTTC. It translates to CASRGLPNNEQFF.

The chain couples TRBV20-1 to TRBJ2-1; TRBD1 or TRBD2 may be the D gene (5 bases each). CDR1 DFQATT and CDR2 SNEGSKA come from the germline V gene (reference sequence). The V end was cut by 0 bases, the J end by 4 bases, with 13 bases between. This CDR3 region has 15 residues. The chain's CDR3 is CSARDGGVFYNEQFF. In DNA form, the CDR3 reads TGCAGTGCTAGAGATGGGGGAGTTTTTTACAATGAGCAGTTCTTC.

This sequence joins TRBV11-2 and TRBJ2-5, with 7 bases fitting TRBD2. Trimming cost V 4 bases and J 5 bases; bases outside gene matches: 10. The germline CDR1 and CDR2 sequences are SGHAT and FQNNGV. The CDR3 totals 15 residues. The CDR3 protein is CASSSNLAEGETQYF. Written as DNA, the CDR3 is TGTGCCAGCAGCTCCAATCTAGCGGAGGGGGAGACCCAGTACTTC.

Only a few counts were recorded for this clonotype. The chain joins TRBV7-2 to TRBJ2-7, with TRBD1 matching 7 bases. In germline, CDR1 is SGHTA, CDR2 FQGNSA. The CDR3 totals 16 residues. V lost 3 bases, J lost 2 bases, and 10 bases stayed unmatched. CDR3 nucleotides: TGTGCCAGCAGCTTCCTAGGGGGCAGGGTGGCCTACGAGCAGTACTTC. As protein: CASSFLGGRVAYEQYF.

The chain recombines TRBV5-1 with TRBJ2-1; 7 bases are a match to TRBD1. The CDR3 is made up of 16 amino acids. With V trimmed by 0 bases and J by 12 bases, 15 bases remained unmatched. From germline, CDR1 is SGHRS and CDR2 YFSETQ. The CDR3 DNA reads TGCGCCAGCAGCTTGGATCCGAGACAGGGATTCGATGGGCAGTTCTTC. Translation: CASSLDPRQGFDGQFF.

This clonotype was seen a handful of times. This chain connects TRBV24-1 to TRBJ2-3; TRBD2 matches at 15 bases. The ends lost 3 bases at V and 7 bases at J; junction bases unmatched: 4. This CDR3 is built from 16 residues. Germline CDR1 reads KGHDR; CDR2 reads SFDVKD. Written as DNA, the CDR3 is TGTGCCACCAGTGATGGGACTAGCGGGAGGCGAAATACGCAGTATTTT. Protein product: CATSDGTSGRRNTQYF.

The sample holds a few counts of this clonotype. This rearrangement joins TRBV29-1 to TRBJ1-1, with a possible D match to TRBD1 (5 bases). CDR1 SQVTM and CDR2 ANQGSEA come from the germline V gene. The CDR3 sequence is 12 residues long. Deletions cut 7 bases from V and 2 bases from J, with 11 bases between. CDR3 residues: CSGGTANTEAFF. DNA for the CDR3: TGCAGCGGTGGGACTGCTAACACTGAAGCTTTCTTT.

The rearrangement joins TRBV5-6 to TRBJ2-7, with D possibly TRBD1 on 6 matching bases. The CDR3 contains 17 residues. Trimming removed 0 bases from V and 2 bases from J, with 18 bases in between. The germline V gene has CDR1 SGHDT and CDR2 YYEEEE. This CDR3 is CASSLGPQGLGTYEQYF. The CDR3 coding sequence is TGTGCCAGCAGCTTGGGGCCACAGGGCCTGGGAACCTACGAGCAGTACTTC.

The J gene is TRBJ1-1, the V gene TRBV14, with D possibly being TRBD1 (6 bases). Trimming removed 0 bases from V and 5 bases from J, with 13 bases in between. Germline CDR1 and CDR2: SGHDN and FVKESK. The CDR3 spans 15 residues. CDR3 residues: CASSQELTGTTEAFF. For the CDR3, the DNA is TGTGCCAGCAGCCAAGAGTTAACAGGGACGACTGAAGCTTTCTTT.

The V and J genes are TRBV7-8 and TRBJ2-5, with TRBD2 identical over 11 bases. The V and J ends lost 8 bases and 5 bases, in that order; junction bases with no gene match: 16. The CDR3 length is 17 residues. Per germline, CDR1 SGHVS and CDR2 FQNEAQ. The CDR3 DNA sequence: TGTGCCAGCGGCCTCCTAGCGGGAGGCAGGGATCCTGAGACCCAGTACTTC. Its protein is CASGLLAGGRDPETQYF.

This clonotype was seen a few times. J is TRBJ1-1 and V is TRBV12-3 or TRBV12-4; D ambiguous. This CDR3 spans 17 amino acids. Trimming took 6 bases from V and 5 from J, leaving 25 bases between them. CDR3 amino acids: CASRDNPFGKVGTEAFF. For the CDR3, the DNA is TGTGCCAGCAGGGATAACCCGTTCGGGAAGGTAGGAACTGAAGCTTTCTTT.

This clonotype has just a few counts. The gene calls are TRBV20-1 and TRBJ2-5; 9 bases fit TRBD2. Trimming took 5 bases from V and 5 from J; bases not matched to a gene: 6. Germline V gene data show CDR1 as DFQATT and CDR2 as SNEGSKA (reference sequence). The CDR3 totals 13 residues. The CDR3 DNA reads TGCAGTGCTCCCGGGACTAGCAAGGAGACCCAGTACTTC. Translation gives CSAPGTSKETQYF.

V and J are TRBV20-1 and TRBJ2-2, with a tentative D call TRBD1 (6 bases). Looked up from germline, CDR1 is DFQATT and CDR2 is SNEGSKA (reference sequence). V lost 8 bases and J 5 bases, leaving 12 bases between the germline ends. The CDR3 is 12 residues long. CDR3: CSLTQGTGELFF. CDR3 coding DNA: TGCAGTTTAACACAGGGAACCGGGGAGCTGTTTTTT.

The rearrangement links TRBV20-1 to TRBJ1-1, with D unresolved. Trimming cost V 3 bases and J 5 bases, with 10 bases left between them. CDR1 is DFQATT, CDR2 SNEGSKA, per germline (reference sequence). The length of the CDR3 is 12 residues. CDR3 protein: CSASPGGTEAFF. The DNA of the CDR3 is TGCAGTGCTAGCCCGGGAGGAACTGAAGCTTTCTTT.

This clonotype showed up just a few times. J is TRBJ2-1 and V is TRBV5-1; no definite D call. Germline CDR1 is SGHRS and CDR2 is YFSETQ. The ends were cut back, 1 base at V and 6 bases at J, with 8 bases in the middle. This CDR3 region has 13 residues. The CDR3 loop is CASSLLSLNEQFF. The CDR3 nucleotides read TGCGCCAGCAGCTTGTTGTCACTCAATGAGCAGTTCTTC.

This chain links TRBV5-1 with TRBJ2-7, with 14 bases lining up with TRBD2. This CDR3 region has 17 residues. Germline V gene data show CDR1 as SGHRS and CDR2 as YFSETQ. The V and J ends lost 4 bases and 2 bases, in that order; junction bases with no gene match: 8. This chain's CDR3 is CASSPGLAGVKAYEQYF. CDR3 bases: TGCGCCAGCAGCCCGGGACTAGCGGGAGTAAAGGCCTACGAGCAGTACTTC.

This chain joins TRBV18 and TRBJ2-1, with TRBD1 identical over 9 bases. The V gene's germline CDR1 is KGHSH and CDR2 LQKENI. The CDR3 has 20 amino acids. V gave up 3 bases and J gave up 0 bases; unmatched junction bases: 15. CDR3 sequence (DNA): TGTGCCAGCTCACCCAAAAAGGGGACAGGGTCTTTGAGCTCCTACAATGAGCAGTTCTTC. Translating gives CASSPKKGTGSLSSYNEQFF.

The V gene is TRBV6-7, the J gene TRBJ1-4; possible D gene TRBD1, 6 bases. Being an ORF, TRBV6-7 has a function that is uncertain. The germline V and J ends were trimmed by 2 bases and 5 bases, with 12 bases remaining between them. The CDR3 is 15 amino acids. The CDR3 nucleotides read TGTGCCAGCAGTTACCTTGGGGGGCCCAATGAAAAACTGTTTTTT. Translation gives CASSYLGGPNEKLFF.

This chain links TRBV30 with TRBJ1-2; no firm D call. Deletions cut 2 bases from V and 0 bases from J, with 7 bases between. This CDR3 is built from 13 residues. Germline V gives CDR1 GTSNPN, CDR2 SVGIG (reference sequence). The CDR3 region is CAWSQSSNYGYTF. The CDR3 bases are TGTGCCTGGAGTCAGAGCTCTAACTATGGCTACACCTTC.

V is TRBV6-2 or TRBV6-3 and J is TRBJ1-5; D is uncertain. The CDR3 consists of 13 residues. V was clipped by 2 bases and J by 4 bases, with 6 bases between them. Germline-derived CDR1 and CDR2 are MNHEY and SVGEGT. The CDR3 sequence is CASSYDGNQPQHF. CDR3 DNA: TGTGCCAGCAGTTACGACGGGAATCAGCCCCAGCATTTT.